The next 9 T cell receptor beta chains were all read from a single sample in a study of blood T cell repertoires in COVID-19. Here immunoSEQ multiplex PCR was the method, and the copy in TCRdb shows in-frame clones only, minus some. The sample holds 90,000 to 110,000 clones, about 80% seen once. Sequencing was performed on peripheral blood. These receptors were collected from a woman aged 50 to 60 with acute or convalescent COVID-19.

This chain joins TRBV5-1 and TRBJ2-3; 8 positions agree with TRBD1. The trim removed 6 bases at V and 0 bases at J, leaving 3 bases unmatched. CDR3 length: 14 amino acids. Germline values: CDR1 SGHRS, CDR2 YFSETQ. The CDR3 is CASTRQGSTDTQYF. In DNA, the CDR3 is TGCGCCAGCACCAGACAGGGGAGCACAGATACGCAGTATTTT.

Here the CDR3 reads CASSLRAYGELFF. The CDR3 coding sequence is TGTGCCAGCAGCTTACGAGCATACGGGGAGCTGTTTTTT. The genes are TRBV5-8 and TRBJ2-2, with D hard to call. Germline loops: CDR1 SGHTS, CDR2 YDEGEE. Trimming left V 2 bases short and J 7 bases short, with 9 bases between. The CDR3 runs 13 residues.

J is TRBJ1-1 and V is TRBV2, with D uncertain. CDR1 and CDR2 (germline): SNHLY, FYNNEI. This CDR3 region has 11 residues. Trimming removed 7 bases at V and 1 base at J, with 4 bases between. CDR3 sequence: CASTQNTEAFF. The CDR3 nucleotides are TGTGCCAGCACACAGAACACTGAAGCTTTCTTT.

This chain uses TRBV6-5 with TRBJ2-7, with a weak D call TRBD2 (7 bases). Germline V gives CDR1 MNHEY, CDR2 SVGAGI. The CDR3 has 15 residues. The V gene lost 0 bases and the J gene lost 2 bases, with 11 bases spanning the gap. The CDR3 region is CASSYSKGGPYEQYF. The CDR3 DNA follows: TGTGCCAGCAGTTACTCGAAGGGGGGGCCCTACGAGCAGTACTTC.

CDR3 loop: CASSKVWTEPYEQYF. CDR3 nucleotides: TGTGCCAGCAGCAAAGTCTGGACAGAACCCTACGAGCAGTACTTC. The chain recombines TRBV21-1 with TRBJ2-7; the table's D call, TRBD1, has no DNA check behind it. TRBV21-1 is deemed a pseudogene. The CDR3 sequence is 15 residues long.

The chain is built from TRBV9 and TRBJ1-1; D is perhaps TRBD1 (6 bases). V lost 0 bases, J lost 1 base, and 7 bases lay in between. The germline CDR1 and CDR2 sequences are SGDLS and YYNGEE. CDR3 size: 14 residues. The CDR3 bases are TGTGCCAGCAGCGTAGTGACAGGGAACACTGAAGCTTTCTTT. Residues: CASSVVTGNTEAFF. Combining the CDR3 with reference TRBV9 and TRBJ1-1 gives the whole variable domain DSGVTQTPKHLITATGQRVTLRCSPRSGDLSVYWYQQSLDQGLQFLIQYYNGEERAKGNILERFSAQQFPDLHSELNLSSLELGDSALYFCASSVVTGNTEAFFGQGTRLTVV.

This clone was seen just once. The rearrangement uses TRBV2 and TRBJ2-5; D is possibly TRBD2 (5 bases). Germline CDR1 is SNHLY and CDR2 is FYNNEI. The CDR3 is 16 residues long. V lost 7 bases, J lost 7 bases, and 25 bases lay in between. This chain's CDR3 is CASTANGLAVEGTQYF. CDR3 in DNA: TGTGCCAGCACCGCTAATGGGCTAGCAGTCGAAGGGACCCAGTACTTC.

The rearrangement links TRBV5-1 to TRBJ1-1; D not certain. The CDR3 is 14 amino acids. Per the germline V gene, CDR1 is SGHRS and CDR2 is YFSETQ. Trimming shortened V by 5 bases and J by 1 base, and 12 bases separated the two germline ends. CDR3 loop: CASSTAVANTEAFF. The CDR3 DNA sequence: TGCGCCAGCAGTACAGCGGTAGCGAACACTGAAGCTTTCTTT.

The count of this clone is one. The rearrangement uses TRBV2 and TRBJ2-3; 7 bases agree with TRBD2. Germline CDR1 and CDR2: SNHLY and FYNNEI. The CDR3 is 15 residues long. Trimming removed 5 bases from V and 3 bases from J; junction bases left unmatched: 8. The CDR3 loop is CASSWGGTITDTQYF. CDR3 nucleotides: TGTGCCAGCAGTTGGGGGGGGACCATTACAGATACGCAGTATTTT.